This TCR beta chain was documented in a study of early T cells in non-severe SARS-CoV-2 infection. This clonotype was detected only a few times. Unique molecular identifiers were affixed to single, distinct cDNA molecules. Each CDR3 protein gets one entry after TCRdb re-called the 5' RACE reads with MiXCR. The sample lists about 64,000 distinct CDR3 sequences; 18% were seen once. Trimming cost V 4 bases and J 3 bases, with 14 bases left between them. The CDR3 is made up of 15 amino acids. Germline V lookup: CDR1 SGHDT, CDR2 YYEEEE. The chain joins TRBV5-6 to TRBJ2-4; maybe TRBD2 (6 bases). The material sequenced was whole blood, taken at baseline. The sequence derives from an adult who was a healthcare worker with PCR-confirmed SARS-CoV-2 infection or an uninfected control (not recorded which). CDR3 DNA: TGTGCCAGCAGCGGGTTATCGGGGGACAAAAACATTCAGTACTTC. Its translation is CASSGLSGDKNIQYF.